This is a list of T cell receptor beta chains from one sample in a study of shared clonotypes between healthy human individuals. Produced via immunoSEQ multiplex PCR; TCRdb's table is partial and in-frame only. The sample gives some 2 million clones, 90% to 95% of which show up once; around 0.13% is in the top ten. The sample was naive CD4+ T cells sorted from blood. These receptors came from a young man in good health. CDR3s include the opening cysteine and the closing phenylalanine or tryptophan. The D gene is left open where the match is weak. Clone size is shown for a subset of rows, as once, few, many or a class of expanded clone.

d_call: .; v_call: TRBV21-1; j_call: TRBJ2-7; clone_size: .; cdr3_nt: TGTGCCAGCAGCCGCGGGGATCTCGCCGAGCAGTACTTC; cdr3_aa: CASSRGDLAEQYF
d_call: TRBD1; v_call: TRBV9; j_call: TRBJ2-2; clone_size: .; cdr3_nt: TGTGCCAGCAGCGTAGATCAGGGGGCGATGACCGGGGAGCTGTTTTTT; cdr3_aa: CASSVDQGAMTGELFF
d_call: .; v_call: TRBV11-3; j_call: TRBJ2-7; clone_size: .; cdr3_nt: TGTGCCAGCAGCTTAGCAGGGGCCAGCTACGAGCAGTACTTC; cdr3_aa: CASSLAGASYEQYF
d_call: .; v_call: TRBV5-6; j_call: TRBJ2-5; clone_size: .; cdr3_nt: TGTGCCAGCAGCCCGGGGCCAAGGGAGACCCAGTACTTC; cdr3_aa: CASSPGPRETQYF
d_call: .; v_call: TRBV6-5; j_call: TRBJ2-2; clone_size: .; cdr3_nt: TGTGCCAGCAGTAGGGACGTGAGCACCGGGGAGCTGTTTTTT; cdr3_aa: CASSRDVSTGELFF
d_call: TRBD2; v_call: TRBV28; j_call: TRBJ2-7; clone_size: .; cdr3_nt: TGTGCCAGCAGTCCCCGTGGACTAGCGAACGAGCAGTACTTC; cdr3_aa: CASSPRGLANEQYF
d_call: .; v_call: TRBV10-2; j_call: TRBJ2-5; clone_size: .; cdr3_nt: TGCGCCAGCGCAGGGGTCGGTGGAGGTCAAGGGACCCAGTACTTC; cdr3_aa: CASAGVGGGQGTQYF
d_call: .; v_call: TRBV7-9; j_call: TRBJ2-3; clone_size: .; cdr3_nt: TGTGCCAGCAGCCGGAGTGGTTTAGATACGCAGTATTTT; cdr3_aa: CASSRSGLDTQYF
d_call: .; v_call: TRBV28; j_call: TRBJ2-1; clone_size: .; cdr3_nt: TGTGCCAGCAGTTCCACAGACAGGGGAGCGGGGAATGAGCAGTTCTTC; cdr3_aa: CASSSTDRGAGNEQFF
d_call: .; v_call: TRBV2; j_call: TRBJ2-7; clone_size: .; cdr3_nt: TGTGCCAGTCACACGGGGGCGATGAACGAGCAGTACTTC; cdr3_aa: CASHTGAMNEQYF
d_call: .; v_call: TRBV5-4; j_call: TRBJ2-5; clone_size: once; cdr3_nt: TGTGCCAGCAGCTTTCGGGACGGAGAGACCCAGTACTTC; cdr3_aa: CASSFRDGETQYF
d_call: TRBD2; v_call: TRBV5-4; j_call: TRBJ2-3; clone_size: .; cdr3_nt: TGTGCCAGCAGCCGGGGACTAGCGGGGCCCACAGATACGCAGTATTTT; cdr3_aa: CASSRGLAGPTDTQYF
d_call: TRBD2; v_call: TRBV19; j_call: TRBJ2-3; clone_size: .; cdr3_nt: TGTGCCAGTAGTAATAGCGGGAGAGGCACAGATACGCAGTATTTT; cdr3_aa: CASSNSGRGTDTQYF
d_call: TRBD1; v_call: TRBV10-3; j_call: TRBJ2-5; clone_size: once; cdr3_nt: TGTGCCATCAGTGAGCCCGACAGGGGCGAGACCCAGTACTTC; cdr3_aa: CAISEPDRGETQYF
d_call: TRBD1; v_call: TRBV4-3; j_call: TRBJ1-1; clone_size: .; cdr3_nt: TGCGCCAGCAGCCAAGAACACCGGGACAGAGAAGCTTTCTTT; cdr3_aa: CASSQEHRDREAFF
d_call: .; v_call: TRBV21-1; j_call: TRBJ2-2; clone_size: .; cdr3_nt: TGTGCCAGCAGCGCCAGGGGCACCGGGGAGCTGTTTTTT; cdr3_aa: CASSARGTGELFF
d_call: .; v_call: TRBV10-2; j_call: TRBJ2-2; clone_size: many; cdr3_nt: TGCGCCAGCGGCAGACCGGGAAGCACCGGGGAGCTGTTTTTT; cdr3_aa: CASGRPGSTGELFF
d_call: TRBD1; v_call: TRBV7-9; j_call: TRBJ1-4; clone_size: .; cdr3_nt: TGTGCCAGCAGCTTAGCGATATCAGGGGGCGCGGCAAGGGAAAAACTGTTTTTT; cdr3_aa: CASSLAISGGAAREKLFF
d_call: TRBD2; v_call: TRBV30; j_call: TRBJ2-5; clone_size: .; cdr3_nt: TGTGCCCTGAAGGCGGGAGCGAACCAAGAGACCCAGTACTTC; cdr3_aa: CALKAGANQETQYF
d_call: .; v_call: TRBV6-6; j_call: TRBJ1-1; clone_size: .; cdr3_nt: TGTGCCAGCAGTTACTCGAAGGAGACGAACACTGAAGCTTTCTTT; cdr3_aa: CASSYSKETNTEAFF
d_call: .; v_call: TRBV5-4; j_call: TRBJ2-1; clone_size: .; cdr3_nt: TGTGCCAGCAGCTTGGATCACGGCGGTGAGCAGTTCTTC; cdr3_aa: CASSLDHGGEQFF
d_call: .; v_call: TRBV14; j_call: TRBJ2-5; clone_size: .; cdr3_nt: TGTGCCAGCAGCCGAGCGAAGGGGGCCCAGTACTTC; cdr3_aa: CASSRAKGAQYF
d_call: .; v_call: TRBV6-1; j_call: TRBJ1-5; clone_size: .; cdr3_nt: TGTGCCAGCTTGGGGGGTTATAGCAATCAGCCCCAGCATTTT; cdr3_aa: CASLGGYSNQPQHF
d_call: .; v_call: TRBV28; j_call: TRBJ2-7; clone_size: .; cdr3_nt: TGTGCCAGCAGTCCAGGTCGGTACGAGCAGTACTTC; cdr3_aa: CASSPGRYEQYF
d_call: .; v_call: TRBV25-1; j_call: TRBJ2-2; clone_size: .; cdr3_nt: TGTGCCAGCAGTCCCTCTACCAAGAACACCGGGGAGCTGTTTTTT; cdr3_aa: CASSPSTKNTGELFF
d_call: .; v_call: TRBV7-2; j_call: TRBJ1-3; clone_size: .; cdr3_nt: TGTGCCAGCAGCCCCAGGGTGTCTGGAAACACCATATATTTT; cdr3_aa: CASSPRVSGNTIYF
d_call: .; v_call: TRBV27; j_call: TRBJ2-4; clone_size: .; cdr3_nt: TGTGCCAGCAGTTTATCGGCCAGGGTAACCAAAAACATTCAGTACTTC; cdr3_aa: CASSLSARVTKNIQYF
d_call: .; v_call: TRBV5-4; j_call: TRBJ2-5; clone_size: .; cdr3_nt: TGTGCCAGCGGCTCGAGGCAAGAGACCCAGTACTTC; cdr3_aa: CASGSRQETQYF
d_call: .; v_call: TRBV10-1; j_call: TRBJ2-7; clone_size: .; cdr3_nt: TGCGCCAGCAGTGATCGTCTTGACTACGAGCAGTACTTC; cdr3_aa: CASSDRLDYEQYF
d_call: .; v_call: TRBV19; j_call: TRBJ1-4; clone_size: .; cdr3_nt: TGTGCCAGTAGTACACAGGGATGGACTAATGAAAAACTGTTTTTT; cdr3_aa: CASSTQGWTNEKLFF
d_call: .; v_call: TRBV2; j_call: TRBJ2-5; clone_size: .; cdr3_nt: TGTGCCAGCCCCCGGGCTGGCCAAGAGACCCAGTACTTC; cdr3_aa: CASPRAGQETQYF
d_call: TRBD1; v_call: TRBV5-1; j_call: TRBJ1-4; clone_size: .; cdr3_nt: TGCGCCAGCAGCACCAGGACAGGATCAACGGAAAAACTGTTTTTT; cdr3_aa: CASSTRTGSTEKLFF
d_call: .; v_call: TRBV10-3; j_call: TRBJ1-5; clone_size: .; cdr3_nt: TGTGCCATCAGTGAGTTAGGACAGATCAATCAGCCCCAACATTTT; cdr3_aa: CAISELGQINQPQHF
d_call: .; v_call: TRBV18; j_call: TRBJ1-6; clone_size: .; cdr3_nt: TGTGCCAGCTCACCACTGTCACGCAATGGGAGAACATATAATTCACCCCTCCACTTT; cdr3_aa: CASSPLSRNGRTYNSPLHF
d_call: .; v_call: TRBV7-9; j_call: TRBJ1-1; clone_size: .; cdr3_nt: TGTGCCAGCAGCTTAAGTAGGGGAACGAACACTGAAGCTTTCTTT; cdr3_aa: CASSLSRGTNTEAFF
d_call: .; v_call: TRBV5-1; j_call: TRBJ2-5; clone_size: .; cdr3_nt: TGCGCCAGCAGCCTGGGAATTTCGGCCCAACATTTGGAGACCCAGTACTTC; cdr3_aa: CASSLGISAQHLETQYF
d_call: .; v_call: TRBV4-2; j_call: TRBJ1-1; clone_size: .; cdr3_nt: TGTGCCAGCAGCCAACAAAACAGGGCCACTGAAGCTTTCTTT; cdr3_aa: CASSQQNRATEAFF
d_call: .; v_call: TRBV7-9; j_call: TRBJ2-5; clone_size: once; cdr3_nt: TGTGCCAGCAGTCCCGCGGGGGCGCGAGAGACCCAGTACTTC; cdr3_aa: CASSPAGARETQYF